The entry below gives a single T cell receptor (beta chain) sequence along with its context. This clonotype was picked up a small number of times. Its specific antigen is unknown. No much larger clone exists at a distance of one base, and base qualities are not known. This record comes from a study of blood T cells in healthy people across ages (dated by TCRdb to about 2015). As for the study more broadly: In model experiments, template switching captured about one uniquely barcoded TCR beta cDNA molecule for every two T cells. Using the same blood draw, the study looked at two additional independent replicas of 1 million unique cDNA reads for two donors, one aged 18 to 29 and the other aged 80 or older. Donors of different ages were randomly distributed across sequencing lanes to avoid experimental bias. To track age-related changes in TCR beta repertoire diversity, the study relied on deep sequencing normalized with unique cDNA molecular identifiers. Four age groups were formed from the donors: young (average approximately 17 years), middle-aged (approximately 41), aged (more than 55) and long-lived (around 82). Broader findings and caveats from the paper: Observed TCR beta diversity per million T cells fell roughly linearly with age, and a significant reduction was already apparent by age about 38. Because the CMV infection status of the donors was unknown, age-related changes in expanded clonotypes may potentially have been confounded. Estimates of total diversity from one million sequenced T cells were regarded as lower bounds and underestimates. Compared with the aged group, more naive CD4+ T cells, fewer expanded clones and increased TCR diversity were shown by the long-lived group, suggesting age selection. Bulk unsorted PBMC profiling prevented conclusive comparison of naive and antigen-experienced compartments. Observed TCR beta diversity correlated strongly with the percentage of naive T cells measured by flow cytometry.

The donors were roughly 38 Caucasian individuals from Russia, aged roughly 6 to 100 years, who were systemically healthy. Each donor gave 8 to 10 milliliters of peripheral blood, collected into EDTA-treated Vacutainer tubes. Ficoll-Paque density-gradient centrifugation was used to isolate PBMCs, with at least 7 million per sample. Total RNA, at least 5 micrograms per sample, was extracted from PBMCs with Trizol reagent. For every donor, flow cytometry on a PBMC aliquot measured the percentage of naive CD45RAhigh/CD27high T cells. Taken from cysteine to phenylalanine, the CDR3 has 14 residues. CDR3 DNA only is kept here, 42 bases in frame from base 1. The germline V gene sets CDR1 to SGHTA and CDR2 to FQGNSA. At the junction V is shortened by 5 bases and J by 1 base, with 12 bases in between. Libraries were prepared through 5' RACE. The sequencer was an Illumina HiSeq 2500. A second PCR of roughly 7 to 12 cycles was performed with a sample-barcoded 5' primer and a J-beta primer mix. A template-switch 5' adaptor carrying 12 random nucleotides introduced a unique molecular identifier onto each TCR beta cDNA molecule. Each sample yielded at least 3 million CDR3-containing paired-end reads. First-strand cDNA was synthesized from all RNA with the Mint cDNA synthesis kit, primed by a TRBC-specific oligonucleotide. All cDNA was treated with uracil-DNA glycosylase and then went through a first 18-cycle PCR with the universal primers M1SS and BC2_uni_R. For the original study's pipeline: Each sample was normalized by randomly selecting 1 million high-quality reads, each carrying a distinct molecular identifier. Reads sharing molecular identifiers were discarded rather than binned into consensus sequences. MiTCR, with a Q25 quality threshold and the strictest error-elimination algorithm, was used for CDR3 identification, clonotype clustering and error correction. Lower-bound total TCR beta diversity was estimated with a nonparametric unseen species model using Euler transformation. The public reads were run again by TCRdb, first through fastp at Q25 and then through MiXCR, and only productive beta chains were kept. Rows are combined by CDR3 protein, so each entry shows the most common genes and DNA. TCRdb's processing, not the authors' own work, is the source of the V and J calls. Recorded for this sample are 1.6 million or so distinct CDR3 sequences; 30% to 35% of them occurred a single time. Around 10% of the sample is taken by the ten largest.

This clonotype originated in a young woman in good health. Rearrangement joined TRBV7-2 to TRBJ2-7; the D region possibly corresponds to TRBD2 (5 bases align). The sample consisted of blood. The CDR3 region reads CASSPPRASYEQYF. The nucleotide sequence is given as TGTGCCAGCAGCCCTCCGAGGGCTTCCTACGAGCAGTACTTC.